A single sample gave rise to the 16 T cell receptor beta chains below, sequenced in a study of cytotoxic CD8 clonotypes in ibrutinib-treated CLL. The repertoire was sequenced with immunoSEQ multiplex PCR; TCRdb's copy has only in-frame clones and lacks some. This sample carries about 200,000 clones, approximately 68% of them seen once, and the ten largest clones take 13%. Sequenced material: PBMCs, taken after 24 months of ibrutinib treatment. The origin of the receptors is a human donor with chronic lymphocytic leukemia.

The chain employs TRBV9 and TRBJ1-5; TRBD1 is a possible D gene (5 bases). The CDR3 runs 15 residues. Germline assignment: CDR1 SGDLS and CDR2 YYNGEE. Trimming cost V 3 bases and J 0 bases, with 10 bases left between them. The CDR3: CASSAPGDSNQPQHF. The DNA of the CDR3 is TGTGCCAGCAGCGCTCCGGGGGATAGCAATCAGCCCCAGCATTTT.

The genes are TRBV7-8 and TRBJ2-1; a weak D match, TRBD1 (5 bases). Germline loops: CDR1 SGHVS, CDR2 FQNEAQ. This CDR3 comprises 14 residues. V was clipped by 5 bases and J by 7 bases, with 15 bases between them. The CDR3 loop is CASSPWTKENEQFF. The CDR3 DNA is TGTGCCAGCAGCCCGTGGACAAAGGAAAATGAGCAGTTCTTC.

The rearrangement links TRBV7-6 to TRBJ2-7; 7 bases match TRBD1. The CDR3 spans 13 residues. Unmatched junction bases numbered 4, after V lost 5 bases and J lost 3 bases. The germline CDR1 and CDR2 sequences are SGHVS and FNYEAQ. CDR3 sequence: CASSLTGNYEQYF. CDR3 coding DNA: TGTGCCAGCAGCCTGACAGGGAACTACGAGCAGTACTTC. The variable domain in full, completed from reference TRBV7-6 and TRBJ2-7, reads GAGVSQSPRYKVTKRGQDVALRCDPISGHVSLYWYRQALGQGPEFLTYFNYEAQQDKSGLPNDRFSAERPEGSISTLTIQRTEQRDSAMYRCASSLTGNYEQYFGPGTRLTVT.

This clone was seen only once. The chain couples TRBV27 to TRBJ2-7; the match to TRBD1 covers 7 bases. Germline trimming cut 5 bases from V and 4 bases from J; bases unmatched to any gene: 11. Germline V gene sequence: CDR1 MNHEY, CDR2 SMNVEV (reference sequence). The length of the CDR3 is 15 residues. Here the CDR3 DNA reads TGTGCCAGCAGTCTCAATAGGGACAGCAGGTACGAGCAGTACTTC. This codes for CASSLNRDSRYEQYF.

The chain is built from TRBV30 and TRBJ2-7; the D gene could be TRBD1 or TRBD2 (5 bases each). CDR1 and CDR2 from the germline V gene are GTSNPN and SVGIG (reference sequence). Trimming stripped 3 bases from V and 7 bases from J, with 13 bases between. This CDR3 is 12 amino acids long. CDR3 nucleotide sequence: TGTGCCTGGAGGCTGGGTTGGGGGGAGCAGTACTTC. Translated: CAWRLGWGEQYF.

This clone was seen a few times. The CDR3 bases are TGTGCCAGCAGCTTCACAGGGGGCGGTGAAGCTTTCTTT. The encoded protein is CASSFTGGGEAFF. The rearrangement joins TRBV7-3 to TRBJ1-1; 9 bases are a match to TRBD1. The CDR3 is 13 residues long. Per the germline V gene, CDR1 is SGHTA and CDR2 is FQGTGA. Trimming removed 3 bases from V and 7 bases from J; junction bases left unmatched: 3.

CDR3 sequence: CAWIAQKSTGNTIYF. CDR3 in DNA: TGTGCCTGGATCGCCCAAAAAAGTACTGGAAACACCATATATTTT. The rearrangement uses TRBV30 and TRBJ1-3; D unresolved. V lost 4 bases to trimming and J lost 2 bases, with 15 bases between them. In germline, CDR1 is GTSNPN, CDR2 SVGIG (reference sequence). The CDR3 consists of 15 residues.

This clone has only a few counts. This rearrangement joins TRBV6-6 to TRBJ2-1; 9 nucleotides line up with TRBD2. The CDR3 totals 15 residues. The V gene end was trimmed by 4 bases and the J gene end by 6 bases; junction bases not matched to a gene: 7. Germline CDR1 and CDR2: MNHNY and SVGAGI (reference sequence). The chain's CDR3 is CASSFTGTSLNEQFF. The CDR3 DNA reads TGTGCCAGCAGTTTCACCGGGACTAGCCTCAATGAGCAGTTCTTC.

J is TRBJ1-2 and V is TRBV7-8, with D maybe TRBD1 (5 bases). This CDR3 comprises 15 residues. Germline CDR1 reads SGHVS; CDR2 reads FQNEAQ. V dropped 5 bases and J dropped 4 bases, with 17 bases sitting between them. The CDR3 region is CASSKGRGQSYGYTF. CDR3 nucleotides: TGTGCCAGCAGCAAGGGGAGGGGTCAAAGCTATGGCTACACCTTC.

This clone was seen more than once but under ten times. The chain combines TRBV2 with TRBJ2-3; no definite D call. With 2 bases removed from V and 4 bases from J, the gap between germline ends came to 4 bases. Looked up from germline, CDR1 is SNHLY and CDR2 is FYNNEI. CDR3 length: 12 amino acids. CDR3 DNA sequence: TGTGCCAGCAGTGAACGGGCAGATACGCAGTATTTT. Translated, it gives CASSERADTQYF.

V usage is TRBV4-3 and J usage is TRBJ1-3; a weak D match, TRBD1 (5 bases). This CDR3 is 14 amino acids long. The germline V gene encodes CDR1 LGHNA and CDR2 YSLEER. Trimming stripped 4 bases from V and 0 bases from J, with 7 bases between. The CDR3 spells CASSRDSSGNTIYF. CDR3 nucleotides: TGCGCCAGCAGCCGAGACAGCTCTGGAAACACCATATATTTT.

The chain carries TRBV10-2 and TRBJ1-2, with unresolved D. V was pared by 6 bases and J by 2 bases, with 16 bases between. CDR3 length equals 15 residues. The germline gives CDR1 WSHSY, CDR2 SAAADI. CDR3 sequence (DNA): TGCGCCAGCAGGTCGGTAGGAGGAAACAACTATGGCTACACCTTC. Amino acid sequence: CASRSVGGNNYGYTF.

This CDR3 reads CASSFQFEQYF. The CDR3 DNA reads TGTGCCAGCAGCTTCCAGTTCGAGCAGTACTTC. The chain recombines TRBV7-8 with TRBJ2-7, with D unclear. Germline V gene data show CDR1 as SGHVS and CDR2 as FQNEAQ. V shed 3 bases and J shed 6 bases, with 6 bases lying between them. This CDR3 comprises 11 residues.

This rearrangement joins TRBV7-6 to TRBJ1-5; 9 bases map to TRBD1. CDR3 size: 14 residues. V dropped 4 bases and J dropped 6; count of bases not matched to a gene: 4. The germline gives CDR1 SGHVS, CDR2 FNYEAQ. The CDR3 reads CASSSGQGTQPQHF. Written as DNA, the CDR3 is TGTGCCAGCAGCTCCGGACAGGGGACTCAGCCCCAGCATTTT.

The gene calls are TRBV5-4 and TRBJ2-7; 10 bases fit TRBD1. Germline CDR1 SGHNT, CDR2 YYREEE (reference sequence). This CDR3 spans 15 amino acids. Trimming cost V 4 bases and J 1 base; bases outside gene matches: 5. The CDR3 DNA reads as TGTGCCAGCAGCAGCCGGGACAGGGGATCCTACGAGCAGTACTTC. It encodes CASSSRDRGSYEQYF.

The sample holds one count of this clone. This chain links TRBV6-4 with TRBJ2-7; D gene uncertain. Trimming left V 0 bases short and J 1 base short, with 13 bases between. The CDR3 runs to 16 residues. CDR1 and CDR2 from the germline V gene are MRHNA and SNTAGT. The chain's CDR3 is CASSDSTADPSYEQYF. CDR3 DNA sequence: TGTGCCAGCAGTGACTCGACGGCGGATCCTTCCTACGAGCAGTACTTC.